The source of this T cell receptor beta chain is a study of T-cell memory formation after mild COVID-19. For the study at large: Clustering of TCRs was largely donor specific. Study observations and caveats: Most CD4+ clones that shrank were in CM and EM, while CD8+ ones turned up in EMRA. Contracting clones from day 15 to 85 had balanced CD4/CD8; later expanders favoured CD4+.

In germline, CDR1 is KGHDR, CDR2 SFDVKD. Deletions cut 4 bases from V and 5 bases from J, with 10 bases between. There are 13 residues in the CDR3. For this clonotype: The antigen is unknown.

UMIs and sample barcodes were carried by the TCR alpha and TCR beta cDNA libraries that 5'RACE produced using constant-segment primers. TCRdb itself ran the 5' RACE reads through MiXCR, one entry per CDR3 protein. The sample holds about 390,000 distinct CDR3 sequences, 21% seen once. What was sequenced was PBMCs or a T cell subset sorted from them (not recorded which). The chain has TRBV24-1 and TRBJ2-5; D remains unclear. The sequence derives from an adult woman who had mild COVID-19 (a few samples of this study predate the infection). Cell type and time point are not known. The CDR3 DNA follows: TGTGCCACCAGTGACATAGGGTTGGAGACCCAGTACTTC. Translation gives CATSDIGLETQYF.